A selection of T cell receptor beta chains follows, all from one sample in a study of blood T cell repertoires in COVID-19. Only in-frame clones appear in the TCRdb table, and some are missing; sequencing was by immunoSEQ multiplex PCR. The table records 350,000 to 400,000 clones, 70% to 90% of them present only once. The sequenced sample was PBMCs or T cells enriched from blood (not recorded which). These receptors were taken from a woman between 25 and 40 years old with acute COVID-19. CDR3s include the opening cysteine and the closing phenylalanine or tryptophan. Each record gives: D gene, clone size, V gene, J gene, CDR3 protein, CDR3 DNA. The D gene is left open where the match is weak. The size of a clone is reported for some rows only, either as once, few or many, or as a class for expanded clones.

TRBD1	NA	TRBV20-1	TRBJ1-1	CSASRGRDTEAFF	TGCAGTGCTAGTAGGGGGCGTGACACTGAAGCTTTCTTT
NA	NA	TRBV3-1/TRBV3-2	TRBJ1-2	CASSHNRNNYGYTF	TGTGCCAGCAGCCATAACAGAAATAACTATGGCTACACCTTC
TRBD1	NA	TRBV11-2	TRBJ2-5	CASSYGTGETQYF	TGTGCCAGCAGCTATGGGACAGGGGAGACCCAGTACTTC
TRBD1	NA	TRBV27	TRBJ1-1	CASSLFRTGKNTEAFF	TGTGCCAGCAGTTTATTTAGGACAGGGAAGAACACTGAAGCTTTCTTT
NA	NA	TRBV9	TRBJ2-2	CASSSGAITGELFF	TGTGCCAGCAGCTCAGGGGCAATCACCGGGGAGCTGTTTTTT
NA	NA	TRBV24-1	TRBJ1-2	CATSDFYFGYTF	TGTGCCACCAGTGATTTCTACTTCGGCTACACCTTC
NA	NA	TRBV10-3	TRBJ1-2	CAISEQGGNYGYTF	TGTGCCATCAGTGAGCAGGGAGGGAACTATGGCTACACCTTC
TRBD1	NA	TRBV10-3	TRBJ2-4	CAISDDRVALAKNIQYF	TGTGCCATCAGTGACGACAGGGTGGCCTTGGCCAAAAACATTCAGTACTTC
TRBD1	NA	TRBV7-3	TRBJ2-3	CASSPQGTDLTDTQYF	TGTGCCAGCAGTCCACAAGGGACAGACCTCACAGATACGCAGTATTTT
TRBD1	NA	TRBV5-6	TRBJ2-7	CASRYGTGGSYEQYF	TGTGCCAGCAGATATGGGACAGGGGGCTCCTACGAGCAGTACTTC
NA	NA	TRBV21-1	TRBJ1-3	CASSADRGPGNTIYF	TGTGCCAGCAGCGCGGACAGGGGGCCTGGAAACACCATATATTTT
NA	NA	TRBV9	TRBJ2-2	CASSVSGELFF	TGTGCCAGCAGCGTCTCCGGGGAGCTGTTTTTT
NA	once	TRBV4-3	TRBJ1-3	CASSQDVTAGNTIYF	TGCGCCAGCAGCCAAGATGTTACAGCTGGAAACACCATATATTTT
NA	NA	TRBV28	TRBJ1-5	CASSQGYQPQHF	TGTGCCAGCAGCCAGGGGTATCAGCCCCAGCATTTT
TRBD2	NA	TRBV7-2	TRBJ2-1	CASSFSRGVGNEQFF	TGTGCCAGCAGCTTCTCCCGGGGGGTTGGTAATGAGCAGTTCTTC
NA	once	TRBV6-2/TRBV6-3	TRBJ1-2	CASSYLFQRPNSYGYTF	TGTGCCAGCAGTTACCTATTTCAGCGGCCGAACAGCTATGGCTACACCTTC
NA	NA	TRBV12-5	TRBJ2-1	CASGPNRVYEQFF	TGTGCTAGTGGACCGAACAGGGTATATGAGCAGTTCTTC
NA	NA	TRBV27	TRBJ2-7	CASSSSGSSYEQYF	TGTGCCAGCAGTTCAAGCGGCAGCTCCTACGAGCAGTACTTC
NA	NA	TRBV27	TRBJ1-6	CASSSSSGQYNSPLHF	TGTGCCAGCAGTTCCTCCTCGGGTCAATATAATTCACCCCTCCACTTT
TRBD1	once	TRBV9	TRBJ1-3	CASSLQGGSGNTIYF	TGTGCCAGCAGTTTGCAGGGGGGCTCTGGAAACACCATATATTTT
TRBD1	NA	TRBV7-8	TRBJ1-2	CASSYTGAPYGYTF	TGTGCCAGCAGCTACACAGGGGCGCCCTATGGCTACACCTTC
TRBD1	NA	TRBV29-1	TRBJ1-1	CSGTGGRTEAFF	TGCAGCGGTACAGGGGGCAGGACTGAAGCTTTCTTT
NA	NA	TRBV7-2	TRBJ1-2	CASSLLGQSNYGYTF	TGTGCCAGCAGCTTATTAGGACAGTCCAACTATGGCTACACCTTC
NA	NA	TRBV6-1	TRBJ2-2	CASSEWRGQDGELFF	TGTGCCAGCAGTGAGTGGAGGGGGCAGGACGGGGAGCTGTTTTTT
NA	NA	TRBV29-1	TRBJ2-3	CSVVVNSLTDTQYF	TGCAGCGTTGTGGTTAACTCCCTCACAGATACGCAGTATTTT
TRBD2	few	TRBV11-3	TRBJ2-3	CASSPHSGVDTQYF	TGTGCCAGCAGCCCTCATAGCGGGGTAGATACGCAGTATTTT
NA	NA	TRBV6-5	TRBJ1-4	CASSSPPGGDEKLFF	TGTGCCAGCAGTTCCCCGCCCGGGGGTGATGAAAAACTGTTTTTT
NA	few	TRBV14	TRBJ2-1	CASSTAYNEQFF	TGTGCCAGCAGTACAGCTTACAATGAGCAGTTCTTC